This passage covers 11 T cell receptor beta chains from one sample sequenced in a study of blood T cells in healthy people across ages. Through a sample-barcoded 5' primer and a J-beta primer mix, a second PCR was run for 7 to 11 cycles. MiXCR was run by TCRdb on the 5' RACE reads, yielding one entry per CDR3 protein. The sample includes about 1.6 million distinct CDR3 sequences, roughly 32% seen only once; the top ten take about 11%. Source material: blood. The receptor source for this set is a woman under 40 in good health.

The chain is built from TRBV7-2 and TRBJ2-1, with TRBD2 matching 11 bases. The germline CDR1 and CDR2 sequences are SGHTA and FQGNSA. V lost 0 bases, J lost 6 bases, and 1 base stayed unmatched. CDR3 size: 15 residues. CDR3 nucleotides: TGTGCCAGCAGCTTAGCTAGCGGGGGGGGCAATGAGCAGTTCTTC. Its protein product is CASSLASGGGNEQFF. The full variable domain, with the rest looked up from reference TRBV7-2 and TRBJ2-1, is GAGVSQSPSNKVTEKGKDVELRCDPISGHTALYWYRQSLGQGLEFLIYFQGNSAPDKSGLPSDRFSAERTGGSVSTLTIQRTQQEDSAVYLCASSLASGGGNEQFFGPGTRLTVL.

The J gene is TRBJ2-1, the V gene TRBV5-1; D call uncertain. This CDR3 has 16 amino acids. Germline V gene sequence: CDR1 SGHRS, CDR2 YFSETQ. Between the trimmed V and J ends, which lost 3 bases and 9 bases, there was a span of 22 bases. Here the CDR3 reads CASSSRGRDGNSEQFF. CDR3 in DNA: TGCGCCAGCAGCTCCCGAGGAAGAGACGGCAACAGTGAGCAGTTCTTC.

J is TRBJ2-7 and V is TRBV9, with D possibly TRBD2 on 6 matching bases. From germline, CDR1 is SGDLS and CDR2 YYNGEE. This CDR3 has 14 amino acids. Trimming took 4 bases from V and 5 from J, leaving 16 bases between them. CDR3 bases: TGTGCCAGCAGCTCCCAGACTAGTAGTGACGAGCAGTACTTC. This codes for CASSSQTSSDEQYF. Variable domain in full (rest from reference TRBV9 and TRBJ2-7): DSGVTQTPKHLITATGQRVTLRCSPRSGDLSVYWYQQSLDQGLQFLIQYYNGEERAKGNILERFSAQQFPDLHSELNLSSLELGDSALYFCASSSQTSSDEQYFGPGTRLTVT.

The chain carries TRBV9 and TRBJ2-3; weak D call: TRBD1 (6 bases). The CDR3 runs to 13 residues. V lost 7 bases, J lost 0 bases, and 9 bases lay in between. The germline gives CDR1 SGDLS, CDR2 YYNGEE. CDR3 residues: CASGTSSTDTQYF. The CDR3 nucleotides are TGTGCCAGCGGGACAAGTAGCACAGATACGCAGTATTTT.

There are a few counts of this clonotype. The chain combines TRBV7-8 with TRBJ2-3, with 7 bases fitting TRBD1. J gave up 3 bases and V 4 bases, and 10 bases lay outside the gene matches. Per germline, CDR1 SGHVS and CDR2 FQNEAQ. This CDR3 region has 16 residues. The CDR3 sequence is CASSSSWAGGTDTQYF. DNA of the CDR3: TGTGCCAGCAGCTCCTCTTGGGCAGGGGGAACAGATACGCAGTATTTT.

This clonotype was counted only a few times. The chain joins TRBV25-1 to TRBJ2-5; the D is unclear. This CDR3 has 15 amino acids. V was clipped by 0 bases and J by 5 bases, with 13 bases between them. Germline CDR1 reads MGHDK; CDR2 reads SYGVNS. The CDR3 nucleotides read TGTGCCAGCAGTGAATACCTTCGGGCATATGAGACCCAGTACTTC. Its protein product is CASSEYLRAYETQYF.

The CDR3 region has the DNA TGTGCCATCAGTGCGGCTCTGGTCCAACGGGACAAAAGAATGGGTGAGCAGTTCTTC. Its protein product is CAISAALVQRDKRMGEQFF. The chain combines TRBV10-3 with TRBJ2-1; possible D gene TRBD1, 6 bases. With 4 bases removed from V and 9 bases from J, the gap between germline ends came to 31 bases. The length of the CDR3 is 19 residues. Germline V gene data show CDR1 as ENHRY and CDR2 as SYGVKD.

There are a few counts of this clonotype. V gene TRBV6-2 or TRBV6-3 combines with J gene TRBJ2-1; D perhaps matches TRBD2 (6 bases). V dropped 2 bases and J dropped 6 bases, with 11 bases sitting between them. CDR3 length: 14 residues. In germline, CDR1 is MNHEY, CDR2 SVGEGT. CDR3 residues: CASSYTGGANEQFF. The CDR3 region has the DNA TGTGCCAGCAGTTACACTGGCGGGGCCAATGAGCAGTTCTTC.

This clonotype occurred many times. This chain connects TRBV20-1 to TRBJ1-5; possible D gene TRBD1, 6 bases. This CDR3 spans 13 amino acids. With 6 bases removed from V and 0 bases from J, the gap between germline ends came to 9 bases. Germline V CDR1 and CDR2: DFQATT, SNEGSKA (reference sequence). The CDR3 region has the DNA TGCAGTGCCAAGGGGGATAGCAATCAGCCCCAGCATTTT. Translating gives CSAKGDSNQPQHF.

The chain combines TRBV12-3 or TRBV12-4 with TRBJ2-1, with 10 bases identical to TRBD2. The CDR3 loop spans 20 amino acids. V was clipped by 2 bases and J by 2 bases; unmatched bases: 15. CDR3 DNA sequence: TGTGCCAGCAGTTTACGTTACTTGGAACTAGCGGGATTTGCCTACAATGAGCAGTTCTTC. It specifies CASSLRYLELAGFAYNEQFF.

This chain joins TRBV12-3 or TRBV12-4 and TRBJ1-2; TRBD1 matches at 7 bases. The ends lost 7 bases at V and 4 bases at J; junction bases unmatched: 12. The CDR3 has 15 residues. This chain's CDR3 is CASNIRATGSYGYTF. DNA of the CDR3: TGTGCCAGCAACATTCGGGCGACAGGGAGCTATGGCTACACCTTC.